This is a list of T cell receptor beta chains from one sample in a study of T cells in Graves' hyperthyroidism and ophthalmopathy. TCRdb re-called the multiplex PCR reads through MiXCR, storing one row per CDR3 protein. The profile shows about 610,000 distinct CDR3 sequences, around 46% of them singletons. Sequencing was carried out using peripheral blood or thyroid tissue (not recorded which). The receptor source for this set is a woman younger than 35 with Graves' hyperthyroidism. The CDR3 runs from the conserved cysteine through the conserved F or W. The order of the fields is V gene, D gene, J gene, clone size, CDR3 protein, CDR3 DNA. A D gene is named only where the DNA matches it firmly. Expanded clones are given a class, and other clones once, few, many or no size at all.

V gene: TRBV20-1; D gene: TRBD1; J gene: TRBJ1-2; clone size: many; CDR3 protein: CSATTGVYYGYTF; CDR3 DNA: TGCAGTGCTACGACAGGGGTCTACTATGGCTACACCTTC
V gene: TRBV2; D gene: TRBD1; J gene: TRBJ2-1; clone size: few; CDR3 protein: CASLGWDRVRNEQFF; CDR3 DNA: TGTGCCAGCTTAGGCTGGGACAGGGTTAGAAATGAGCAGTTCTTC
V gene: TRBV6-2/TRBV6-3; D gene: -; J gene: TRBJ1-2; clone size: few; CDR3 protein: CAIQSRAGNDYGYTF; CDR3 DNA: TGTGCCATACAATCCAGGGCCGGCAATGACTATGGCTACACCTTC
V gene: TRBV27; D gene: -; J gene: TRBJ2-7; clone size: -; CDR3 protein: CASSGTLHSYEQYF; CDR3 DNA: TGTGCCAGCAGTGGGACACTCCACTCCTACGAGCAGTACTTC
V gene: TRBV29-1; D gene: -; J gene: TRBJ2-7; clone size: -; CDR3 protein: CSVGMAYEQYF; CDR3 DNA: TGCAGCGTTGGTATGGCCTACGAGCAGTACTTC
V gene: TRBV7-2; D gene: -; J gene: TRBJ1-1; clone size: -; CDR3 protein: CASSFRAGETEAFF; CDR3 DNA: TGTGCCAGCAGCTTTAGGGCAGGGGAGACTGAAGCTTTCTTT
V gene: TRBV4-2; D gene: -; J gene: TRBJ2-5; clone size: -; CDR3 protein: CASSQGSVQETQYF; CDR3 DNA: TGTGCCAGCAGCCAAGGGAGCGTCCAAGAGACCCAGTACTTC
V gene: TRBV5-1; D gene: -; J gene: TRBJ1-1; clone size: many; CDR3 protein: CASSRDLGLDTEAFF; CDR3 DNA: TGCGCCAGCAGCCGGGACTTGGGTTTGGACACTGAAGCTTTCTTT
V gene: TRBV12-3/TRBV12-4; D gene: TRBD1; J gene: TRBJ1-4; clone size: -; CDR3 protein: CASTRTGMGLNEKLFF; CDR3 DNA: TGTGCCAGCACCCGGACAGGGATGGGGCTTAATGAAAAACTGTTTTTT
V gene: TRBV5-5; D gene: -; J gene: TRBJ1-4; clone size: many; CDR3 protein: CASSSDGEKLFF; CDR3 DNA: TGTGCCAGCAGCTCGGACGGTGAAAAACTGTTTTTT
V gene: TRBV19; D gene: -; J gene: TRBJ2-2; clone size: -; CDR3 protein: CASSIQDTRELFF; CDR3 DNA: TGTGCCAGTAGTATCCAGGACACCAGGGAGCTGTTTTTT
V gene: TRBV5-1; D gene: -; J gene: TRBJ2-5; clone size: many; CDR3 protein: CASSFGGGGLVGETQYF; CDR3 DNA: TGCGCCAGCAGCTTCGGCGGTGGGGGCCTAGTGGGAGAGACCCAGTACTTC
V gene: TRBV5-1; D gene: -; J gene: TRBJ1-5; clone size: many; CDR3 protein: CASSPGQNQPQHF; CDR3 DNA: TGCGCCAGCAGCCCAGGACAGAATCAGCCCCAGCATTTT
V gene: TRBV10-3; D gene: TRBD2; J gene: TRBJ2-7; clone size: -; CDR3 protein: CAISEASGRYEQYF; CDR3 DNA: TGTGCCATCAGTGAGGCTAGCGGGAGGTACGAGCAGTACTTC
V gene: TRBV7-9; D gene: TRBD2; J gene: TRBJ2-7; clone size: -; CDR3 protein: CASSSGRTEQYF; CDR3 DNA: TGTGCCAGCAGCAGCGGGAGGACCGAGCAGTACTTC
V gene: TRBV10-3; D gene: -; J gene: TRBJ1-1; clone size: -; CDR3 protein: CAISARSGHRNTEAFF; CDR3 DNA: TGTGCCATCAGTGCTAGGTCGGGACATCGGAACACTGAAGCTTTCTTT
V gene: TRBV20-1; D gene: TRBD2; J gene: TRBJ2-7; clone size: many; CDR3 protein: CSARLAGGPEEQYF; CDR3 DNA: TGCAGTGCTAGACTAGCGGGAGGGCCGGAGGAGCAGTACTTC
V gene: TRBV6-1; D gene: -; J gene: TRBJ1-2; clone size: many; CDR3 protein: CASSEDPGFYGYTF; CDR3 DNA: TGTGCCAGCAGTGAAGACCCAGGGTTCTATGGCTACACCTTC
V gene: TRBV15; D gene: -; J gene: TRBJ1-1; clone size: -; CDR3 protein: CATSPGGGTGAFF; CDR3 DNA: TGTGCCACCAGCCCCGGAGGGGGTACTGGAGCTTTCTTT
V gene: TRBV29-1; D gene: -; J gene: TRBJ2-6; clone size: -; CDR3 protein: CSVDVGGTEAF; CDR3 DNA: TGCAGCGTTGACGTAGGAGGCACTGAAGCTTTC
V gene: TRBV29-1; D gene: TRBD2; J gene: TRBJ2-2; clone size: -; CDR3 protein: CSVEIGLAGDTGELFF; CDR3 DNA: TGCAGCGTTGAAATAGGACTAGCGGGAGATACCGGGGAGCTGTTTTTT
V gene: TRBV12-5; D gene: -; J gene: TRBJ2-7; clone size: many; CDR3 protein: CASGPPEGGDEQYF; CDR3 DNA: TGTGCTAGTGGTCCCCCAGAAGGGGGGGACGAGCAGTACTTC
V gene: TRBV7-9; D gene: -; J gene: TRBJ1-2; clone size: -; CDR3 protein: CASSLLGGNYGYTF; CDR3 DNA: TGTGCCAGCAGCTTACTAGGGGGGAACTATGGCTACACCTTC
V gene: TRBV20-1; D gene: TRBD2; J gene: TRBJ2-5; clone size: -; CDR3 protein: CTTRLAWYETQYF; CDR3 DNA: TGCACCACGAGACTAGCGTGGTATGAGACCCAGTACTTC
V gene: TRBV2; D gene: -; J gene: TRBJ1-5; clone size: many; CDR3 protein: CASSEFVLEFPSAPAF; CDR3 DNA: TGTGCCAGCAGTGAATTTGTCCTGGAGTTCCCCTCAGCCCCAGCATTT
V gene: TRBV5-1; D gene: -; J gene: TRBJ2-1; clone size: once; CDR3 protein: CASSFAESSYNEQFF; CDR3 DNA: TGTGCCAGCAGCTTCGCGGAAAGCTCCTACAATGAGCAGTTCTTC
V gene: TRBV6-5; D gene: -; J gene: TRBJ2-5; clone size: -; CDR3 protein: CASSEQGPRLWAEETQYF; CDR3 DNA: TGTGCCAGCAGTGAACAGGGACCACGTTTGTGGGCTGAGGAGACCCAGTACTTC
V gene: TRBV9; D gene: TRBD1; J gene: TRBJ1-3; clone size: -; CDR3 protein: CASSPGGGDTIYF; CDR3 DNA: TGTGCCAGCAGCCCAGGAGGGGGCGACACCATATATTTT
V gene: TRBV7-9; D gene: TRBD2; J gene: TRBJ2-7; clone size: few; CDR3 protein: CASKLAGGREQYF; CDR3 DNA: TGTGCCAGCAAGCTAGCGGGAGGAAGGGAGCAGTACTTC
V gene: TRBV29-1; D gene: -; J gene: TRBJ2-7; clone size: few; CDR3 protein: CSVGDGTYEQYF; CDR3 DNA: TGCAGCGTAGGAGACGGAACCTACGAGCAGTACTTC
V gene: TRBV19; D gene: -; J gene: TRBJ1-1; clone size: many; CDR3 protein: CASTHGVRGTEAFF; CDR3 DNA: TGTGCCAGTACTCATGGAGTCCGTGGCACTGAAGCTTTCTTT
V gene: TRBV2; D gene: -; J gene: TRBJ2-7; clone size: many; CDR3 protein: CASSKSSYEQYF; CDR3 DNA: TGTGCCAGCAGTAAGAGCTCCTACGAGCAGTACTTC
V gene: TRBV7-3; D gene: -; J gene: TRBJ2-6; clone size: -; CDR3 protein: CASSSTGFAGANVLTF; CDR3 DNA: TGTGCCAGCAGCTCAACAGGGTTCGCTGGGGCCAACGTCCTGACTTTC
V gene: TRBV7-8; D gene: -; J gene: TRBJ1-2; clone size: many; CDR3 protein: CASSLEEGFYGYTF; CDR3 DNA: TGTGCCAGCAGCTTAGAAGAAGGTTTCTATGGCTACACCTTC
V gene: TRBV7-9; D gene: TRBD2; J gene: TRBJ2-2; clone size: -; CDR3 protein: CASSWTGTSGPNTGELFF; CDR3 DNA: TGTGCCAGCAGTTGGACCGGGACTAGCGGGCCGAACACCGGGGAGCTGTTTTTT
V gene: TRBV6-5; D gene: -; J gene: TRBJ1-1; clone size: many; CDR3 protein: CASSYPLGGAFF; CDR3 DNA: TGTGCCAGCAGTTACCCTCTTGGGGGCGCTTTCTTT
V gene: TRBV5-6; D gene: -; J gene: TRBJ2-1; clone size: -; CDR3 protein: CASSLWVDEQFF; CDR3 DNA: TGTGCCAGCAGCTTGTGGGTGGATGAGCAGTTCTTC
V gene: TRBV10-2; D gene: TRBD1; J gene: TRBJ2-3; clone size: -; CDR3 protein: CASNLQGGADTQYF; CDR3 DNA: TGCGCCAGCAATCTACAGGGGGGCGCAGATACGCAGTATTTT
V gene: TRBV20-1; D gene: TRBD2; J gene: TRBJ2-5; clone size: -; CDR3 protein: CSASTSGRAQKTQYF; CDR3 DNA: TGCAGTGCTTCCACTAGCGGGAGGGCCCAAAAGACCCAGTACTTC
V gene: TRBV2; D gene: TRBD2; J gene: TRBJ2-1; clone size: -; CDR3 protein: CASSDLSGSLGEQFF; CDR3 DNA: TGTGCCAGCAGTGATCTAAGCGGGAGTCTAGGTGAGCAGTTCTTC
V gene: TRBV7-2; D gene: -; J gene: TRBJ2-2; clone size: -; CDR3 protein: CASSLPTSKDEQFF; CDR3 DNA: TGTGCCAGCAGCCTACCGACTAGTAAAGATGAGCAGTTTTTT
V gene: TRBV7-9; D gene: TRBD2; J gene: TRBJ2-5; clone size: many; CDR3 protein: CASSLARGGADRETQYF; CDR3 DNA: TGTGCCAGCAGCTTAGCGCGCGGGGGAGCGGATCGGGAGACCCAGTACTTC
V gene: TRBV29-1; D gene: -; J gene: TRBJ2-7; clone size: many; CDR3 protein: CSVRDGYEQYF; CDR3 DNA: TGCAGCGTACGGGACGGCTACGAGCAGTACTTC
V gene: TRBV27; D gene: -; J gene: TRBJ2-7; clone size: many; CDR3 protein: CASSTSGSEQYF; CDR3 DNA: TGTGCCAGCAGTACCTCCGGGAGTGAGCAGTACTTC
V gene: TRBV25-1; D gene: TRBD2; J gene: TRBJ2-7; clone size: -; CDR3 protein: CASSEDLAGGTYEQYF; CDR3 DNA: TGTGCCAGCAGTGAAGATCTAGCGGGGGGGACCTACGAGCAGTACTTC
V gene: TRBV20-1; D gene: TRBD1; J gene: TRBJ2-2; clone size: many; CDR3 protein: CSASAGTGITGELFF; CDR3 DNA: TGCAGTGCTAGTGCCGGGACAGGAATCACCGGGGAGCTGTTTTTT
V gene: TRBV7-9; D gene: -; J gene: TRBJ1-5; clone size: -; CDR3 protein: CASSSSGYSNQPQHF; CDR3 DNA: TGTGCCAGCAGCTCCTCAGGGTATAGCAATCAGCCCCAGCATTTT
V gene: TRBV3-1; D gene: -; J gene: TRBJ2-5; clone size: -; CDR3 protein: CASSQDYREETQYF; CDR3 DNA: TGTGCCAGCAGCCAAGACTACAGGGAAGAGACCCAGTACTTC
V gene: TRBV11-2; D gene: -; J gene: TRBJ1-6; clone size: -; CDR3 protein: CASSSCSF; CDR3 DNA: TGTGCCAGCAGCAGTTGCAGCTTT
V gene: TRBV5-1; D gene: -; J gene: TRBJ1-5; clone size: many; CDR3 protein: CASSLGGLPPQHF; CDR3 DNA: TGCGCCAGCAGCTTGGGCGGGCTACCGCCCCAGCATTTT
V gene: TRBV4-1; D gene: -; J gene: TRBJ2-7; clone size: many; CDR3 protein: CASSQVGRGDLQQYF; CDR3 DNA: TGCGCCAGCAGCCAAGTTGGGCGCGGGGACCTACAGCAGTACTTC
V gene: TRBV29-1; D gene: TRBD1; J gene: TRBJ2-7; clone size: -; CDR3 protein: CSSGQGGEQYF; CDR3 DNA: TGCAGCAGTGGACAGGGCGGTGAGCAGTACTTC
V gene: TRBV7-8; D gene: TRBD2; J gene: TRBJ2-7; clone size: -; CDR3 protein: CASSFGLAGRDEQYF; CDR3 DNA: TGTGCCAGCAGCTTCGGACTAGCGGGGAGGGATGAGCAGTACTTC
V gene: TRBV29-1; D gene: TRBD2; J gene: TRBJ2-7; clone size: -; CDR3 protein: CSVSGTSGRAYEQYF; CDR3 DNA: TGCAGCGTTAGTGGGACTAGCGGGAGGGCCTACGAGCAGTACTTC